The clone carrying this TCR beta chain has a handful of counts. Its target is unknown. The sample originates from a study of T cells in localized non-small cell lung cancer. Some clones are missing from TCRdb's copy, which holds only in-frame ones; the method was immunoSEQ multiplex PCR. The sample consists of tens of thousands of clones, roughly four fifths of them appearing once. General study findings and limits: Owing to sequencing of a solitary tumor region, heterogeneity cannot be discounted. Higher blood T cell density went with longer overall survival. The appearance of a median roughly 56 of the top 100 tumor clones was seen in adjacent lung. Exceeding tumor, uninvolved adjacent lung had the highest T cell clonality.

The specimen was peripheral blood, collected before any cancer treatment. This clonotype was obtained from a woman aged 35-75 years with stage I lung adenocarcinoma.

The CDR3 DNA reads TGTGCTAGTGGTTTGGGAACCGGGGAGCTGTTTTTT. Translated: CASGLGTGELFF. The V gene is TRBV12-5, the J gene TRBJ2-2; no clear D gene. CDR1 is LGHNT, CDR2 FRNRAP, per germline. The CDR3 has 12 residues. With 1 base removed from V and 5 bases from J, the gap between germline ends came to 2 bases.